One and the same sample provided the 18 T cell receptor beta chains below, sequenced in a study of T cells in Graves' hyperthyroidism and ophthalmopathy. Template material for amplifying TCR beta CDR3 regions consisted of RNA transcripts. Initially, a first-round RT-PCR of the TCR CDR3 employed the HTBI primer set. TCRdb fed the multiplex PCR reads into MiXCR, producing one record per CDR3 protein. The table has 400,000 to 500,000 distinct CDR3 sequences, 14% to 15% seen once. The sample taken for sequencing was blood. All receptors come from a man in his late teens or twenties with Graves' ophthalmopathy.

The chain carries TRBV6-1 and TRBJ2-3; a possible D gene is TRBD1 (6 bases). The V gene lost 7 bases and the J gene lost 4 bases, with 9 bases spanning the gap. CDR1 is MNHNS, CDR2 SASEGT, per germline. The CDR3 contains 12 residues. This CDR3 is CASKQGSDTQYF. DNA for the CDR3: TGTGCCAGCAAACAGGGTTCAGATACGCAGTATTTT.

This clonotype was counted many times. The J gene is TRBJ2-1, the V gene TRBV13; 9 nucleotides align to TRBD2. The CDR3 totals 17 residues. Trimming removed 5 bases from V and 0 bases from J; junction bases left unmatched: 8. The germline V gene encodes CDR1 PRHDT and CDR2 FYEKMQ (reference sequence). Written as DNA, the CDR3 is TGTGCCAGCAGCCCATTAGCGGGAGTTAACTCCTACAATGAGCAGTTCTTC. Protein sequence: CASSPLAGVNSYNEQFF.

There are many counts of this clonotype. The V gene is TRBV24-1, the J gene TRBJ2-5, with a tentative D call TRBD2 (6 bases). The CDR3 sequence is 16 residues long. CDR1 and CDR2 from the germline V gene are KGHDR and SFDVKD. V was trimmed by 3 bases and J by 0 bases, leaving 13 bases between them. Here the CDR3 reads CATSDLGGWNQETQYF. The CDR3 DNA sequence: TGTGCCACCAGTGATCTGGGAGGATGGAACCAAGAGACCCAGTACTTC.

This clonotype was seen at least ten times. The rearrangement uses TRBV29-1 and TRBJ2-7; maybe TRBD1 (5 bases). This CDR3 contains 13 residues. V was shortened by 4 bases and J by 1 base, with 11 bases between the two germline ends. In germline, CDR1 is SQVTM, CDR2 ANQGSEA. CDR3 in DNA: TGCAGCGTTGCTACAGGTGATTCCTACGAGCAGTACTTC. This gives the protein CSVATGDSYEQYF.

This clonotype was seen repeatedly, ten times or more. This chain connects TRBV30 to TRBJ2-1; weak D call: TRBD1 (6 bases). CDR3 length: 15 residues. V lost 4 bases and J lost 8, with 21 bases in between. Germline V lookup: CDR1 GTSNPN, CDR2 SVGIG (reference sequence). Written as DNA, the CDR3 is TGTGCCTGGACCGGGTCCTTACACAGGGTATATGAGCAGTTCTTC. Encoded protein: CAWTGSLHRVYEQFF.

The rearrangement joins TRBV25-1 to TRBJ2-7; D unclear. The CDR3 runs to 12 residues. Germline-derived CDR1 and CDR2 are MGHDK and SYGVNS. Trimming removed 4 bases at V and 3 bases at J, with 7 bases between. CDR3 loop: CASSATVYEQYF. The CDR3 region has the DNA TGTGCCAGCAGTGCGACGGTCTACGAGCAGTACTTC.

The table lists this clonotype with a few counts. The rearrangement joins TRBV20-1 to TRBJ1-5; D unresolved. In germline, CDR1 is DFQATT, CDR2 SNEGSKA (reference sequence). Trimming removed 5 bases from V and 1 base from J, with 18 bases in between. The CDR3 is 16 residues long. The CDR3 DNA sequence: TGCAGTGCTCTCCTTTATGGAGGGAACAGCAATCAGCCCCAGCATTTT. This sequence encodes CSALLYGGNSNQPQHF.

On this clonotype: This sequence may be a read error, since a much larger clone differs from it by one base. The V and J genes are TRBV3-1 and TRBJ1-4; 8 positions agree with TRBD1. Germline V gives CDR1 LGHDT, CDR2 YNNKEL (reference sequence). This CDR3 is 15 amino acids long. CDR3 region: CASTYRGATSEKLFF. The DNA of the CDR3 is TGTGCCAGCACCTACAGGGGGGCAACTAGTGAAAAACTGTTTTTT. The entire variable domain, with the rest obtained from reference TRBV3-1 and TRBJ1-4, is as follows: DTAVSQTPKYLVTQMGNDKSIKCEQNLGHDTMYWYKQDSKKFLKIMFSYNNKELIINETVPNRFSPKSPDKAHLNLHINSLELGDSAVYFCASTYRGATSEKLFFGSGTQLSVL.

This clonotype was seen many times. This CDR3 reads CSASPLVMNEQFF. The CDR3 DNA is TGCAGTGCTAGCCCACTAGTTATGAATGAGCAGTTCTTC. The rearrangement links TRBV20-1 to TRBJ2-1, with D perhaps matching TRBD2 (5 bases). The CDR3 has 13 residues. CDR1 and CDR2 (germline): DFQATT, SNEGSKA (reference sequence). V lost 3 bases, J lost 7 bases, and 13 bases lay in between.

The chain uses TRBV12-3 or TRBV12-4 and TRBJ2-6, with TRBD2 identical over 11 bases. The CDR3 consists of 18 residues. V shed 6 bases, J shed 3 bases, and the junction held 10 bases outside the gene matches. The CDR3: CASSPGYSGRDGANVLTF. In DNA, the CDR3 is TGTGCCAGCAGCCCAGGGTATAGCGGGAGGGATGGGGCCAACGTCCTGACTTTC.

This clonotype was found many times. The V gene is TRBV5-1, the J gene TRBJ2-1; D is uncertain. There are 16 residues in the CDR3. The V gene lost 0 bases and the J gene lost 4 bases, with 14 bases spanning the gap. In germline, CDR1 is SGHRS, CDR2 YFSETQ. CDR3 residues: CASSLAAIGGYNEQFF. For the CDR3, the DNA is TGCGCCAGCAGCTTGGCGGCCATTGGTGGGTACAATGAGCAGTTCTTC.

This clonotype came up many times. V gene TRBV6-1 combines with J gene TRBJ2-7, with TRBD1 as a possible D gene (5 bases). CDR3 length: 16 amino acids. With 2 bases removed from V and 3 bases from J, the gap between germline ends came to 17 bases. Germline CDR1 MNHNS, CDR2 SASEGT. CDR3 in amino acids: CASSEMGHMIRYEQYF. DNA of the CDR3: TGTGCCAGCAGTGAAATGGGGCATATGATACGCTACGAGCAGTACTTC.

This clonotype was observed at least ten times. The chain combines TRBV3-1 with TRBJ2-1; 7 bases agree with TRBD2. Germline V gene data show CDR1 as LGHDT and CDR2 as YNNKEL (reference sequence). J was trimmed by 1 base and V by 6 bases; bases with no gene match: 6. CDR3 length: 15 residues. The CDR3: CASSTAGRSYNEQFF. The CDR3 DNA follows: TGTGCCAGCAGTACGGCCGGGAGGTCCTACAATGAGCAGTTCTTC.

At least ten counts were recorded for this clonotype. This chain joins TRBV6-5 and TRBJ2-7; 8 bases fit TRBD1. Trimming took 0 bases from V and 3 from J; bases not matched to a gene: 4. Per germline, CDR1 MNHEY and CDR2 SVGAGI. The CDR3 is 15 residues long. The CDR3 DNA reads TGTGCCAGCAGTTACTCTCTACAGGGGGTCTACGAGCAGTACTTC. This sequence encodes CASSYSLQGVYEQYF.

This clonotype was observed at least ten times. This chain joins TRBV7-9 and TRBJ2-1, with 10 positions matching TRBD2. The CDR3 is made up of 14 amino acids. Losses at the gene ends were 1 base for V and 10 bases for J; bases not matched to a gene: 4. Germline V gives CDR1 SEHNR, CDR2 FQNEAQ (reference sequence). Here the CDR3 reads CASSLVGLAEEQFF. The CDR3 nucleotides read TGTGCCAGCAGCTTAGTAGGACTAGCGGAAGAGCAGTTCTTC.

V is TRBV11-3 and J is TRBJ1-3; a possible D gene is TRBD1 (5 bases). The length of the CDR3 is 14 residues. Trimming took 3 bases from V and 4 from J, leaving 10 bases between them. In germline, CDR1 is SGHNT, CDR2 YENEEA. CDR3 DNA: TGTGCCAGCAGCTTCGGGGGGATCGGAAACACCATATATTTT. Translation gives CASSFGGIGNTIYF.

This clonotype was seen repeatedly, ten times or more. V is TRBV5-5 and J is TRBJ2-7; 8 bases agree with TRBD1. The CDR3 sequence is 14 residues long. Germline V gives CDR1 SGHKS, CDR2 YYEKEE (reference sequence). V dropped 6 bases and J dropped 3; count of bases not matched to a gene: 8. CDR3 nucleotides: TGTGCCAGCACCTCAGGGACAGGAGGCTACGAGCAGTACTTC. This encodes CASTSGTGGYEQYF.

There are a few counts of this clonotype. The chain couples TRBV10-3 to TRBJ1-5; D gene ambiguous. With 2 bases removed from V and 3 bases from J, the gap between germline ends came to 8 bases. This CDR3 has 14 amino acids. Germline loops: CDR1 ENHRY, CDR2 SYGVKD. CDR3 in amino acids: CAISEAGYNQPQHF. The CDR3 DNA reads as TGTGCCATCAGTGAGGCGGGGTACAATCAGCCCCAGCATTTT.